The 21 T cell receptor beta chains below were found in one sample sequenced in a study of CD8 T cells in ankylosing spondylitis. TCRdb passed the 5' RACE reads through MiXCR, listing each CDR3 protein once. The sample lists about 340,000 distinct CDR3 sequences; approximately 15% were seen once. Sample: blood, either unsorted or a sorted T cell fraction (not recorded which). The receptors here all came from a male donor with ankylosing spondylitis or in good health (not recorded which).

A few counts support this clonotype. This chain joins TRBV12-3 or TRBV12-4 and TRBJ1-5; D gene unclear. The CDR3 length is 13 residues. V lost 5 bases and J lost 6, with 11 bases in between. The DNA for the CDR3 is TGTGCCAGCAGTGACCTCGCCAGTCAGCCCCAGCATTTT. Protein product: CASSDLASQPQHF.

The sample holds many counts of this clonotype. The rearrangement joins TRBV7-9 to TRBJ1-1; D is unresolved. CDR1 and CDR2 from the germline V gene are SEHNR and FQNEAQ (reference sequence). This CDR3 has 13 amino acids. Trimming took 4 bases from V and 1 from J, leaving 7 bases between them. For the CDR3, the DNA is TGTGCCAGCAGCTCTCACGAGAACACTGAAGCTTTCTTT. Encoded protein: CASSSHENTEAFF.

This clonotype was seen more than once but under ten times. This chain joins TRBV5-1 and TRBJ1-1; tentative D call: TRBD1 (5 bases). The V gene lost 5 bases and the J gene lost 7 bases, with 12 bases spanning the gap. The CDR3 sequence is 12 residues long. Germline V lookup: CDR1 SGHRS, CDR2 YFSETQ. The CDR3 DNA reads TGCGCCAGCAGTTACGACAGCTTTGAAGCTTTCTTT. Its protein is CASSYDSFEAFF.

The gene calls are TRBV30 and TRBJ1-2; D is unclear. The V end was cut by 5 bases, the J end by 8 bases, with 12 bases between. Germline V gene sequence: CDR1 GTSNPN, CDR2 SVGIG (reference sequence). The CDR3 is 11 amino acids. CDR3 in amino acids: CAWWGSYGYTF. CDR3 DNA sequence: TGTGCCTGGTGGGGAAGCTACGGCTACACCTTC.

This clonotype was detected ten times or more. Sequence at one end of the junction differs from germline and may be a read error. V usage is TRBV5-1 and J usage is TRBJ1-1, with D possibly matching TRBD1 (6 bases). This CDR3 comprises 14 residues. In germline, CDR1 is SGHRS, CDR2 YFSETQ. The DNA for the CDR3 is TGTGCCAGCAGTTTAGTAGGGGGTAACACTGAAGCTTTCTTT. Translated: CASSLVGGNTEAFF.

This chain's CDR3 is CASSLGGIGEKLFF. CDR3 coding DNA: TGCGCCAGCAGCTTGGGCGGAATAGGTGAAAAACTGTTTTTT. This chain links TRBV5-1 with TRBJ1-4; no clear D. This CDR3 spans 14 amino acids. Per germline, CDR1 SGHRS and CDR2 YFSETQ. The V and J ends lost 0 bases and 7 bases respectively, with 10 bases between them.

Only a few counts were recorded for this clonotype. This chain connects TRBV9 to TRBJ2-1, with TRBD2 matching 9 bases. This CDR3 is built from 15 residues. Losses at the gene ends were 2 bases for V and 4 bases for J; bases not matched to a gene: 4. Germline V gene lookup returns CDR1 SGDLS and CDR2 YYNGEE. In DNA form, the CDR3 reads TGTGCCAGCAGCGTCCTAGCGGGGACATACAATGAGCAGTTCTTC. Its translation is CASSVLAGTYNEQFF.

The CDR3 sequence is CAWSVKAAIGGYGYTF. The CDR3 DNA is TGTGCCTGGAGTGTAAAGGCTGCCATAGGGGGCTATGGCTACACCTTC. J is TRBJ1-2 and V is TRBV30, with a weak D call TRBD1 (6 bases). The V gene lost 0 bases and the J gene lost 4 bases, with 18 bases spanning the gap. Germline CDR1 GTSNPN, CDR2 SVGIG (reference sequence). The CDR3 is 16 residues long. Looking up the rest from reference TRBV30 and TRBJ1-2 gives the full variable domain: SQTIHQWPATLVQPVGSPLSLECTVEGTSNPNLYWYRQAAGRGLQLLFYSVGIGQISSEVPQNLSASRPQDRQFILSSKKLLLSDSGFYLCAWSVKAAIGGYGYTFGSGTRLTVV.

In its sample, this clonotype was seen a few times. The chain carries TRBV3-1 and TRBJ2-2; 8 bases are a match to TRBD2. This CDR3 spans 15 amino acids. V lost 4 bases and J lost 5; bases outside the gene matches: 6. The V gene's germline CDR1 is LGHDT and CDR2 YNNKEL (reference sequence). The CDR3 loop reads CASSLGLDKTGELFF. The CDR3 nucleotides read TGTGCCAGCAGCCTGGGACTAGATAAAACCGGGGAGCTGTTTTTT.

This rearrangement joins TRBV20-1 to TRBJ1-1; D may be TRBD1 (5 bases). The CDR3 covers 13 residues. CDR1 and CDR2 from the germline V gene are DFQATT and SNEGSKA (reference sequence). V lost 5 bases and J 5 bases, leaving 15 bases between the germline ends. DNA for the CDR3: TGCAGTGCTCCCGGTTGGGGGGAAACTGAAGCTTTCTTT. Its protein is CSAPGWGETEAFF.

This clonotype was seen a few times. The rearrangement uses TRBV20-1 and TRBJ2-1; the match to TRBD2 covers 10 bases. CDR3 size: 14 residues. Germline CDR1 is DFQATT and CDR2 is SNEGSKA (reference sequence). J lost 3 bases, V lost 5 bases, and 4 bases had no gene match. CDR3 coding DNA: TGCAGTGCTCCGGGACTAGCGCACTACAATGAGCAGTTCTTC. It codes for CSAPGLAHYNEQFF.

This clonotype was picked up a small number of times. The chain uses TRBV7-2 and TRBJ1-2; maybe TRBD1 (5 bases). The germline V gene has CDR1 SGHTA and CDR2 FQGNSA. The CDR3 contains 13 residues. V was pared by 6 bases and J by 7 bases, with 15 bases between. The CDR3 is CASSRVGGTGYTF. CDR3 DNA: TGTGCCAGCAGTCGCGTGGGGGGTACTGGCTACACCTTC.

This clonotype appeared many times. The chain uses TRBV10-3 and TRBJ2-7, with 10 bases aligning to TRBD2. Per the germline V gene, CDR1 is ENHRY and CDR2 is SYGVKD. CDR3 length equals 15 residues. The V and J ends lost 3 bases and 3 bases, in that order; junction bases with no gene match: 5. The CDR3 protein is CAISEGRTSGYEQYF. Here the CDR3 DNA reads TGTGCCATCAGTGAAGGGAGGACTAGCGGCTACGAGCAGTACTTC.

To note about this clonotype: One junction end disagrees with the germline gene, perhaps due to a read error. The chain combines TRBV12-3 or TRBV12-4 with TRBJ1-1, with TRBD1 identical over 7 bases. The CDR3 totals 13 residues. CDR3 DNA sequence: TGTGCCAGCAGCCCTCTGACCGTCCGACAGGGCCCCTTT. It translates to CASSPLTVRQGPF.

The chain carries TRBV2 and TRBJ1-2; possibly TRBD1 for D (5 bases). The V end was cut by 3 bases, the J end by 6 bases, with 14 bases between. This CDR3 comprises 14 residues. Germline V gives CDR1 SNHLY, CDR2 FYNNEI. The CDR3 DNA reads TGTGCCAGCAGTGACTTGCGGGGGAAGAATGGCTACACCTTC. It codes for CASSDLRGKNGYTF.

The chain couples TRBV12-3 or TRBV12-4 to TRBJ2-7; D is uncertain. Trimming left V 5 bases short and J 1 base short, with 6 bases between. The CDR3 runs to 12 residues. CDR3 sequence: CASSVVSYEQYF. The CDR3 DNA reads TGTGCCAGCAGTGTCGTTTCCTACGAGCAGTACTTC.

This clonotype has more than one count but fewer than ten. This chain joins TRBV29-1 and TRBJ2-4; TRBD1 matches at 7 bases. CDR3 length equals 13 residues. Trimming cost V 5 bases and J 6 bases; bases outside gene matches: 7. Germline loops: CDR1 SQVTM, CDR2 ANQGSEA. In DNA form, the CDR3 reads TGCAGCGTTTCGACAGGGAGTGGAAACATTCAGTACTTC. It is translated as CSVSTGSGNIQYF.

The chain has TRBV2 and TRBJ2-2, with D uncertain. CDR3 size: 13 residues. Between the trimmed V and J ends, which lost 2 bases and 6 bases, there was a span of 7 bases. Germline values: CDR1 SNHLY, CDR2 FYNNEI. The CDR3 loop reads CASSESPPGELFF. The CDR3 DNA sequence: TGTGCCAGCAGTGAATCCCCTCCCGGGGAGCTGTTTTTT.

Only one count was recorded for this clonotype. The chain uses TRBV5-1 and TRBJ2-1, with 12 bases lining up with TRBD2. Trimming at V came to 2 bases and at J to 5 bases, leaving 14 bases not matched to a gene. CDR1 is SGHRS, CDR2 YFSETQ, per germline. The CDR3 runs 19 residues. CDR3 amino acids: CASSLASATSGGSDNEQFF. The DNA of the CDR3 is TGCGCCAGCAGCTTAGCGTCGGCGACTAGCGGGGGAAGCGACAATGAGCAGTTCTTC.

The table lists this clonotype with a few counts. V gene TRBV20-1 combines with J gene TRBJ2-5; the match to TRBD2 covers 10 bases. The J segment lost 2 bases and the V segment lost 6 bases, leaving 6 bases of the junction unmatched. The CDR3 has 14 amino acids. Germline CDR1 reads DFQATT; CDR2 reads SNEGSKA (reference sequence). Here the CDR3 DNA reads TGCAGTGCGCCCAGGACTAGCGGACAAGAGACCCAGTACTTC. Translated, it gives CSAPRTSGQETQYF.

This clonotype was detected ten times or more. This chain links TRBV10-3 with TRBJ2-5, with a tentative D call TRBD2 (6 bases). In germline, CDR1 is ENHRY, CDR2 SYGVKD. The V gene lost 7 bases and the J gene lost 5 bases, with 14 bases spanning the gap. The CDR3 contains 13 residues. The CDR3 DNA reads as TGTGCCATCAACGTACGGGCGGGGGAGACCCAGTACTTC. The encoded protein is CAINVRAGETQYF.